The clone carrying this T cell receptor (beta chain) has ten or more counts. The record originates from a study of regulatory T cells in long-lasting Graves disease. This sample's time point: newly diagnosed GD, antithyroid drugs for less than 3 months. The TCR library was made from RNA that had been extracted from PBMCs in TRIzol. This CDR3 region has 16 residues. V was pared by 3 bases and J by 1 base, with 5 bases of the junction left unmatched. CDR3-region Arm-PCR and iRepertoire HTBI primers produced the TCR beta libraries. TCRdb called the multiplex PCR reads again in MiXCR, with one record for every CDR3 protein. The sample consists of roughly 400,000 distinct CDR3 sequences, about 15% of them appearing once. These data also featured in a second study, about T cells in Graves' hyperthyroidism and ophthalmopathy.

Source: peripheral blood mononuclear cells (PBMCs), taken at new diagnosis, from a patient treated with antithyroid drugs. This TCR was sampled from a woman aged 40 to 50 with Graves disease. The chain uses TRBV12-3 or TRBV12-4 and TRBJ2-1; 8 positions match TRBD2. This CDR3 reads CASSFRGGRSYNEQFF. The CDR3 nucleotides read TGTGCCAGCAGTTTTCGAGGCGGGAGGTCCTACAATGAGCAGTTCTTC.